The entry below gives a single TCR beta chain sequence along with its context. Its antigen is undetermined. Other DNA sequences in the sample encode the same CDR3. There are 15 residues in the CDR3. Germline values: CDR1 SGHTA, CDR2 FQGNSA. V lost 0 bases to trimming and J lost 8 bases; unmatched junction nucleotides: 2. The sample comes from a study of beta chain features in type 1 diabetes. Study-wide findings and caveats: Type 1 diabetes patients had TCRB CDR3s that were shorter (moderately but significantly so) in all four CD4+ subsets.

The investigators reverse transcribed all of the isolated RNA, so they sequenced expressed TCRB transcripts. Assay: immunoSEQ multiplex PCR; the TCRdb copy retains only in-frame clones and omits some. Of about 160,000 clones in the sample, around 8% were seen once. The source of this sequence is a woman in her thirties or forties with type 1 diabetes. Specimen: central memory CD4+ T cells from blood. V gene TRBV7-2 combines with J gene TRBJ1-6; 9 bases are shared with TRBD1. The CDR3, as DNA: TGTGCCAGCAGCTTAGCGGGACAGGGTTATTCACCCCTCCACTTT. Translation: CASSLAGQGYSPLHF.